The 15 T cell receptor beta chains below all came from one sample that was sequenced in a study of T cells in localized non-small cell lung cancer. TCRdb keeps only in-frame clones here, not all; method: immunoSEQ multiplex PCR. The sample lists tens of thousands of clones; roughly 84% were seen once. The specimen was PBMCs, collected before any cancer treatment. The receptor set was obtained from a man between 40 and 70 years old with stage II lung adenocarcinoma.

This chain uses TRBV11-2 with TRBJ1-4; 7 nucleotides match TRBD1. Germline loops: CDR1 SGHAT, CDR2 FQNNGV. The CDR3 runs 15 residues. J lost 5 bases, V lost 5 bases, and 8 bases had no gene match. This CDR3 is CASSPRQGGNEKLFF. The CDR3 DNA reads as TGTGCCAGCAGCCCCCGACAGGGAGGGAATGAAAAACTGTTTTTT. Looking up the rest from reference TRBV11-2 and TRBJ1-4 gives the full variable domain: EAGVAQSPRYKIIEKRQSVAFWCNPISGHATLYWYQQILGQGPKLLIQFQNNGVVDDSQLPKDRFSAERLKGVDSTLKIQPAKLEDSAVYLCASSPRQGGNEKLFFGSGTQLSVL.

V and J are TRBV5-4 and TRBJ1-3; possible D gene TRBD1, 6 bases. The CDR3 sequence is 15 residues long. Per the germline V gene, CDR1 is SGHNT and CDR2 is YYREEE (reference sequence). V lost 4 bases and J 0 bases, leaving 11 bases between the germline ends. This CDR3 reads CASSRGAYSGNTIYF. CDR3 DNA sequence: TGTGCCAGCAGCAGGGGGGCTTACTCTGGAAACACCATATATTTT.

The chain recombines TRBV6-5 with TRBJ1-1; tentative D call: TRBD1 (5 bases). Germline CDR1 MNHEY, CDR2 SVGAGI. The V end lost 0 bases, the J end lost 2 bases, and 10 bases lay between the germline ends. The CDR3 is 15 amino acids. The CDR3 DNA reads as TGTGCCAGCAGTTACTCGGAAGGGGTTAACACTGAAGCTTTCTTT. It translates to CASSYSEGVNTEAFF.

The chain couples TRBV11-3 to TRBJ2-5; D remains ambiguous. Germline V gives CDR1 SGHNT, CDR2 YENEEA. V was shortened by 6 bases and J by 5 bases, with 10 bases between the two germline ends. The CDR3 sequence is 12 residues long. Here the CDR3 DNA reads TGTGCCAGCAGTTTTAGGAGCGAGACCCAGTACTTC. This gives the protein CASSFRSETQYF.

This clone showed up just once. The chain has TRBV7-2 and TRBJ1-5; D unclear. In germline, CDR1 is SGHTA, CDR2 FQGNSA. V lost 5 bases and J lost 7, with 9 bases in between. This CDR3 region has 12 residues. The CDR3 loop is CASSIQNQPQHF. The CDR3 nucleotides are TGTGCCAGCAGCATACAGAACCAGCCCCAGCATTTT.

The chain uses TRBV5-1 and TRBJ2-2; tentative D call: TRBD1 (5 bases). V was shortened by 2 bases and J by 4 bases, with 12 bases between the two germline ends. Germline CDR1 is SGHRS and CDR2 is YFSETQ. This CDR3 has 15 amino acids. The CDR3 spells CASSLRGERTGELFF. For the CDR3, the DNA is TGCGCCAGCAGCTTAAGGGGTGAGCGCACCGGGGAGCTGTTTTTT.

The genes are TRBV19 and TRBJ1-5; D is ambiguous. The V gene's germline CDR1 is LNHDA and CDR2 SQIVND (reference sequence). The CDR3 runs to 15 residues. V was cut by 1 base and J by 11 bases, with 18 bases left in between. CDR3 sequence: CASSIVSTLGWAQHF. The CDR3 DNA is TGTGCCAGTAGTATAGTGTCAACTTTGGGCTGGGCCCAGCATTTT.

This clone was seen a handful of times. This chain uses TRBV19 with TRBJ1-1, with D possibly being TRBD1 (5 bases). V gave up 7 bases and J gave up 3 bases, with 15 bases separating them. Germline lookup yields CDR1 LNHDA and CDR2 SQIVND (reference sequence). The CDR3 spans 14 residues. The CDR3 reads CASTWGRGYTEAFF. The CDR3 nucleotides are TGTGCCAGTACTTGGGGTAGGGGCTACACTGAAGCTTTCTTT. The full variable domain, rest sourced from reference TRBV19 and TRBJ1-1, is DGGITQSPKYLFRKEGQNVTLSCEQNLNHDAMYWYRQDPGQGLRLIYYSQIVNDFQKGDIAEGYSVSREKKESFPLTVTSAQKNPTAFYLCASTWGRGYTEAFFGQGTRLTVV.

The gene calls are TRBV7-6 and TRBJ2-5; 7 positions agree with TRBD1. V lost 5 bases to trimming and J lost 2 bases; unmatched junction nucleotides: 5. The CDR3 length is 14 residues. Germline V CDR1 and CDR2: SGHVS, FNYEAQ. Here the CDR3 DNA reads TGTGCCAGCAGCCTAACGGGACAGCAAGAGACCCAGTACTTC. It translates to CASSLTGQQETQYF.

The CDR3 reads CASSLGGMGPNIQYF. The CDR3 DNA follows: TGCGCCAGCAGCCTGGGAGGAATGGGACCAAACATTCAGTACTTC. The chain combines TRBV5-1 with TRBJ2-4; D possibly corresponds to TRBD2 (6 bases). Germline values: CDR1 SGHRS, CDR2 YFSETQ. V lost 4 bases to trimming and J lost 6 bases, with 17 bases between them. The CDR3 has 15 residues.

The V call is TRBV19, the J call TRBJ1-3; 10 bases line up with TRBD1. Germline V lookup: CDR1 LNHDA, CDR2 SQIVND (reference sequence). The CDR3 runs 20 residues. The J segment lost 2 bases and the V segment lost 5 bases, leaving 18 bases of the junction unmatched. The CDR3 is CASSPPGQGFGLKTGNTIYF. CDR3 bases: TGTGCCAGTAGTCCACCGGGACAGGGGTTTGGTTTGAAGACTGGAAACACCATATATTTT.

This chain links TRBV28 with TRBJ1-1; D unresolved. The CDR3 is 17 residues long. Trimming stripped 2 bases from V and 1 base from J, with 17 bases between. Germline values: CDR1 MDHEN, CDR2 SYDVKM. CDR3 sequence: CASSLIGLQRSNTEAFF. CDR3 bases: TGTGCCAGCAGTTTAATAGGGCTACAGCGATCGAACACTGAAGCTTTCTTT.

The chain combines TRBV7-2 with TRBJ1-1, with unresolved D. This CDR3 has 14 residues. Germline CDR1 SGHTA, CDR2 FQGNSA. V lost 6 bases, J lost 2 bases, and 13 bases lay in between. This chain's CDR3 is CASSRSLTNTEAFF. The CDR3 nucleotides read TGTGCCAGCAGTCGTTCCCTTACTAACACTGAAGCTTTCTTT.

In its sample, this clone was seen a few times. This chain links TRBV5-1 with TRBJ2-6; 7 nucleotides agree with TRBD1. CDR3 length: 15 amino acids. V lost 1 base and J lost 2; bases outside the gene matches: 0. The V gene's germline CDR1 is SGHRS and CDR2 YFSETQ. The CDR3 DNA reads TGCGCCAGCAGCTTGACAGGGGCTGGGGCCAACGTCCTGACTTTC. Its protein is CASSLTGAGANVLTF.

The J gene is TRBJ2-7, the V gene TRBV7-9, with D tentatively TRBD2 (5 bases). Germline V gene sequence: CDR1 SEHNR, CDR2 FQNEAQ (reference sequence). The length of the CDR3 is 15 residues. V was shortened by 1 base and J by 9 bases, with 19 bases between the two germline ends. The CDR3 nucleotides read TGTGCCAGCAGCTTAGGAGGGATACTCCTACGAGGGCAGTACTTC. As protein: CASSLGGILLRGQYF. Filled out from reference TRBV7-9 and TRBJ2-7, the complete variable domain reads DTGVSQNPRHKITKRGQNVTFRCDPISEHNRLYWYRQTLGQGPEFLTYFQNEAQLEKSRLLSDRFSAERPKGSFSTLEIQRTEQGDSAMYLCASSLGGILLRGQYFGPGTRLTVT.